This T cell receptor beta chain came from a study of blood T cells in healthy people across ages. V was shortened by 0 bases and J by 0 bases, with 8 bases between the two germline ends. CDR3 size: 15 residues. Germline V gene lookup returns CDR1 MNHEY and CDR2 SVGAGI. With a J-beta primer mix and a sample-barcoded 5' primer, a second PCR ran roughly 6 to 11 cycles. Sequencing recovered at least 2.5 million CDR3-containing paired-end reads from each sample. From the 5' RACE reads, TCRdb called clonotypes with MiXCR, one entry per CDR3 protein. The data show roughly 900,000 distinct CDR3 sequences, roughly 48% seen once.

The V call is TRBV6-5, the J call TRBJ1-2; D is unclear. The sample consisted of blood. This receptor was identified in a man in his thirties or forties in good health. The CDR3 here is CASSYSGLPNYGYTF. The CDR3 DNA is TGTGCCAGCAGTTACTCCGGGCTGCCTAACTATGGCTACACCTTC.